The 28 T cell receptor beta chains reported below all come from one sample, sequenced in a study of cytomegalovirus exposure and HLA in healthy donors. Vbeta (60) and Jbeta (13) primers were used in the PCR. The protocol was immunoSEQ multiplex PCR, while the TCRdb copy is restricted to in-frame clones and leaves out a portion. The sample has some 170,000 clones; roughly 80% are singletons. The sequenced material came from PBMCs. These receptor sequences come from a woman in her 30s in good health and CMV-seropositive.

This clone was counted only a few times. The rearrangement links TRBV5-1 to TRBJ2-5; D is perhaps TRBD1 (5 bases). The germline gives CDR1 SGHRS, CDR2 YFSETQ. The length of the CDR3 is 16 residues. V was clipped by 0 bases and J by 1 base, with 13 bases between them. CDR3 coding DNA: TGCGCCAGCAGCTTGGGGGTCAGGGAAATCCAAGAGACCCAGTACTTC. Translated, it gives CASSLGVREIQETQYF.

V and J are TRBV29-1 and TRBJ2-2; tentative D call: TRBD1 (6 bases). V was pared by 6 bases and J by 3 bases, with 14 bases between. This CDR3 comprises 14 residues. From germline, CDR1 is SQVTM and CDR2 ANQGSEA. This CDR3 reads CSVGTRLDTGELFF. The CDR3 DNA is TGCAGCGTCGGGACACGGTTAGACACCGGGGAGCTGTTTTTT.

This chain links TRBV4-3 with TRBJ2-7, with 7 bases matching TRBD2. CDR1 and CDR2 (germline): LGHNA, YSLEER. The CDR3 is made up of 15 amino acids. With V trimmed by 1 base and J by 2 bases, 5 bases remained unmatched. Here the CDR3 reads CASSQVRSGAYEQYF. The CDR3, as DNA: TGCGCCAGCAGCCAAGTCAGGAGCGGGGCCTACGAGCAGTACTTC.

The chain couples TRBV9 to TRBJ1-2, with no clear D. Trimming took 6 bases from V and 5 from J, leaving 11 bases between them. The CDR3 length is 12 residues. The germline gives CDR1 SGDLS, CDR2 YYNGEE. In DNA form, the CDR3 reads TGTGCCAGCACCGGAAACAGTTATGGCTACACCTTC. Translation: CASTGNSYGYTF.

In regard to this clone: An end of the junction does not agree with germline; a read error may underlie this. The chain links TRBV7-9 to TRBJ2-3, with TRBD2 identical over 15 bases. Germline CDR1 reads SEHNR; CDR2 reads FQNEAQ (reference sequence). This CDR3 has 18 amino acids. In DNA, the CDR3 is TGTTCCAGCAGCTTAGCCCGGACTAGCGGGGGGGCATCAGATACGCAGTATTTT. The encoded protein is CSSSLARTSGGASDTQYF. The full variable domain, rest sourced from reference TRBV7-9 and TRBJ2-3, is DTGVSQNPRHKITKRGQNVTFRCDPISEHNRLYWYRQTLGQGPEFLTYFQNEAQLEKSRLLSDRFSAERPKGSFSTLEIQRTEQGDSAMYLCSSSLARTSGGASDTQYFGPGTRLTVL.

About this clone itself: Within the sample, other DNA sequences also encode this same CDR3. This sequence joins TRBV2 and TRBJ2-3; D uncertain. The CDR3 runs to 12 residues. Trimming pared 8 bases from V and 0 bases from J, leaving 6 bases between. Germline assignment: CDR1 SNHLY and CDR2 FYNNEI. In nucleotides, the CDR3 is TGTGCCAGCTCCAGAAGCACAGATACGCAGTATTTT. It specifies CASSRSTDTQYF.

The CDR3 DNA sequence: TGTGCCAGCAGCTTGGGGGGGAGAGGCTACACCTTC. Translation gives CASSLGGRGYTF. The rearrangement uses TRBV7-2 and TRBJ1-2; weak D call: TRBD1 (5 bases). Per germline, CDR1 SGHTA and CDR2 FQGNSA. This CDR3 spans 12 amino acids. Trimming removed 3 bases from V and 8 bases from J, with 10 bases in between. Full variable domain (outside the CDR3, taken from reference TRBV7-2 and TRBJ1-2): GAGVSQSPSNKVTEKGKDVELRCDPISGHTALYWYRQSLGQGLEFLIYFQGNSAPDKSGLPSDRFSAERTGGSVSTLTIQRTQQEDSAVYLCASSLGGRGYTFGSGTRLTVV.

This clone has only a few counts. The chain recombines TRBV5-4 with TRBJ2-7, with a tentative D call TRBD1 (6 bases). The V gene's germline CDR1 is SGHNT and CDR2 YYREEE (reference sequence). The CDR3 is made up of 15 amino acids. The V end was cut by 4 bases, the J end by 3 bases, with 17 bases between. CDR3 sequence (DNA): TGTGCCAGCAGCCGCTTCGACAGGAGGAACTACGAGCAGTACTTC. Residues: CASSRFDRRNYEQYF.

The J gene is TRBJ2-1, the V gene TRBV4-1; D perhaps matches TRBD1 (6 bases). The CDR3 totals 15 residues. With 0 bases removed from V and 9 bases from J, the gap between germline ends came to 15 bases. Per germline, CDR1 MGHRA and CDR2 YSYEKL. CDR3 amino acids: CASSQDSQGRSEQFF. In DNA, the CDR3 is TGCGCCAGCAGCCAAGACAGTCAGGGGAGAAGTGAGCAGTTCTTC.

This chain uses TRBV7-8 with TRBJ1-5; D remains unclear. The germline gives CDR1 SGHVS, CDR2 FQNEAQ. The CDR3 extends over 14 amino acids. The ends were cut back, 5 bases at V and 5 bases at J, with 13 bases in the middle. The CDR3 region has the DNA TGTGCCAGCAGCCCCAGCGGCAGTGATCAGCCCCAGCATTTT. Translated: CASSPSGSDQPQHF.

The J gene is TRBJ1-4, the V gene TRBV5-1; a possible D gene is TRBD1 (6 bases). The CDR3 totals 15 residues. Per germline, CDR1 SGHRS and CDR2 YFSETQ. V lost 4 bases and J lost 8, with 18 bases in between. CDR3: CASSPNGGLREKLFF. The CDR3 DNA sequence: TGCGCCAGCAGCCCGAATGGGGGCCTGAGGGAAAAACTGTTTTTT.

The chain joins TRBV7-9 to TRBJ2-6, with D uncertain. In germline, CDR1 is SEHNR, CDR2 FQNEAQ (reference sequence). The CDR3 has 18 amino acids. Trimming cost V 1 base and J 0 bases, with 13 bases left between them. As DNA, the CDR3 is TGTGCCAGCAGCTTAGAGGCAGGCCTGGCCTCTGGGGCCAACGTCCTGACTTTC. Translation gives CASSLEAGLASGANVLTF.

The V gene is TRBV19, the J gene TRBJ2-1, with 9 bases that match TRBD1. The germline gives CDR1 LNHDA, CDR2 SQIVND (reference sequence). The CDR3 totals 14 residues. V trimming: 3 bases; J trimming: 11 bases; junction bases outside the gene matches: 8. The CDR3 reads CASSIPGQGIQQFF. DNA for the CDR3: TGTGCCAGTAGTATCCCGGGACAGGGCATCCAGCAGTTCTTC.

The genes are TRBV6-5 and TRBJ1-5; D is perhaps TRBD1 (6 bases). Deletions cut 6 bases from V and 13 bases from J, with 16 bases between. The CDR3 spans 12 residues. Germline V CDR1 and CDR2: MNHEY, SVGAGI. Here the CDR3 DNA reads TGTGCCAGCAGCCCCGTCAGGGGAGTTCAGCATTTT. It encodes CASSPVRGVQHF.

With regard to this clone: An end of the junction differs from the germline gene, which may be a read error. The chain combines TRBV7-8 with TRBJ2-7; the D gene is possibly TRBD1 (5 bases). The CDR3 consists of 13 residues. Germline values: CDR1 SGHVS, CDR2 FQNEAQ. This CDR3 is CASKLGQAYEQYF. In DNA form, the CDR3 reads TGTGCTAGCAAGCTGGGGCAGGCCTACGAGCAGTACTTC.

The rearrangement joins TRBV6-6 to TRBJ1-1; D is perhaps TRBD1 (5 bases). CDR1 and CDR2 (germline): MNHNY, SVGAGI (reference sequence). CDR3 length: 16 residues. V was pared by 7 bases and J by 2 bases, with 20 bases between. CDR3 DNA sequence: TGTGCCAGCACCTCTCAGGGAACCCCGGTCAACACTGAAGCTTTCTTT. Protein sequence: CASTSQGTPVNTEAFF.

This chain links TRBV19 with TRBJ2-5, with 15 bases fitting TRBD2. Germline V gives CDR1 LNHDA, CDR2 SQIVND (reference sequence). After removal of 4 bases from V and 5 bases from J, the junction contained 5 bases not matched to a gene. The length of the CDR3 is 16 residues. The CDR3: CASSRTSGGARETQYF. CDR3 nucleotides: TGTGCCAGTAGTAGGACTAGCGGGGGGGCGAGGGAGACCCAGTACTTC.

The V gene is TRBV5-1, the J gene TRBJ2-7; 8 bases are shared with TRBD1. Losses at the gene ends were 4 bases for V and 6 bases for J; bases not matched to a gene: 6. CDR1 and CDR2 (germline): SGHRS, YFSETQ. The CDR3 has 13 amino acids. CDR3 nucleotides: TGCGCCAGCAGCGGTGGACAGGGCGGCGAGCAGTACTTC. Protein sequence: CASSGGQGGEQYF.

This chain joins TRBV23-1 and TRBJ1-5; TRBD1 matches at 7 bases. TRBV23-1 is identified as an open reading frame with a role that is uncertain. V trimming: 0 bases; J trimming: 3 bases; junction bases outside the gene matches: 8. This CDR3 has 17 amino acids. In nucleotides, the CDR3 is TGCGCCAGCAGTCAATCGATGACAGGGTTTTCCAATCAGCCCCAGCATTTT. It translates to CASSQSMTGFSNQPQHF.

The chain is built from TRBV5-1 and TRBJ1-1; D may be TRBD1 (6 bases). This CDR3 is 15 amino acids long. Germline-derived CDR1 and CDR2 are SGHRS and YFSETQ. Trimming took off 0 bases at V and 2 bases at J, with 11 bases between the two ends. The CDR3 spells CASSLGGRGNTEAFF. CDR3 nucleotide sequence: TGCGCCAGCAGCTTGGGGGGCAGGGGTAACACTGAAGCTTTCTTT.

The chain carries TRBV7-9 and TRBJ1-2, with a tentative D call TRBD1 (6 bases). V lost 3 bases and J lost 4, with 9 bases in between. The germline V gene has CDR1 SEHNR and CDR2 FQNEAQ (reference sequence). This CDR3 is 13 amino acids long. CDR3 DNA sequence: TGTGCCAGCAGCTTGTTACAGGGCTATGGCTACACCTTC. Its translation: CASSLLQGYGYTF.

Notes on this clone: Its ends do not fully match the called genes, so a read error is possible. The CDR3 sequence is CASSLAHGVKCF. CDR3 nucleotides: TGTGCCAGCAGCTTAGCGCACGGGGTGAAATGCTTC. J is TRBJ2-7 and V is TRBV7-2; TRBD2 might be the D (5 bases). In germline, CDR1 is SGHTA, CDR2 FQGNSA. This CDR3 has 12 residues. Complete variable domain (other parts from reference TRBV7-2 and TRBJ2-7): GAGVSQSPSNKVTEKGKDVELRCDPISGHTALYWYRQSLGQGLEFLIYFQGNSAPDKSGLPSDRFSAERTGGSVSTLTIQRTQQEDSAVYLCASSLAHGVKCFGPGTRLTVT.

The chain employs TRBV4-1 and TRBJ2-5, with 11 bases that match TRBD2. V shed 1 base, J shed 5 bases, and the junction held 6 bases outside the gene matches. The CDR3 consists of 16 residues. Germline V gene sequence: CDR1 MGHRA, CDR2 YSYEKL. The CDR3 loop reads CASSQVGVAGGETQYF. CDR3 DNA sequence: TGCGCCAGCAGCCAAGTTGGGGTAGCGGGGGGGGAGACCCAGTACTTC.

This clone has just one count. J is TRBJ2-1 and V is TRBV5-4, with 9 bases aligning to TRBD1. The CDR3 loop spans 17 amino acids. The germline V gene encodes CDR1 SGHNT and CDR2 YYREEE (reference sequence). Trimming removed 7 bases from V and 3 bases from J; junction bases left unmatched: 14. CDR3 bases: TGTGCCAGCGCGCCCGGGCAGAGGACAGGGGACTACAATGAGCAGTTCTTC. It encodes CASAPGQRTGDYNEQFF. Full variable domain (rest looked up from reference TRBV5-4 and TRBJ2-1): ETGVTQSPTHLIKTRGQQVTLRCSSQSGHNTVSWYQQALGQGPQFIFQYYREEENGRGNFPPRFSGLQFPNYSSELNVNALELDDSALYLCASAPGQRTGDYNEQFFGPGTRLTVL.

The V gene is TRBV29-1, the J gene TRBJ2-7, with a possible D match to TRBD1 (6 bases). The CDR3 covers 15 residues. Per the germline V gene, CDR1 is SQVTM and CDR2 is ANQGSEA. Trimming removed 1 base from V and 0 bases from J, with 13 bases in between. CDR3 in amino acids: CSVEVVRGASYEQYF. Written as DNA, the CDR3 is TGCAGCGTTGAAGTAGTCAGGGGCGCCTCCTACGAGCAGTACTTC.

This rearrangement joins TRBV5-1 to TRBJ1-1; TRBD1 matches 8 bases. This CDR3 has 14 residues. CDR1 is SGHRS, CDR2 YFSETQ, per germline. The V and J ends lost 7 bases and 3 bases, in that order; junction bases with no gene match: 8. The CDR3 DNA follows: TGCGCCAGCTCCCGGACAGGGAGACACACTGAAGCTTTCTTT. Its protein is CASSRTGRHTEAFF.

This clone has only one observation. CDR3 residues: CASSYGLAGTDTQYF. Here the CDR3 DNA reads TGTGCCAGCAGTTACGGACTAGCGGGCACAGATACGCAGTATTTT. The chain has TRBV6-6 and TRBJ2-3; TRBD2 matches at 10 bases. This CDR3 has 15 amino acids. With 2 bases clipped from V and 1 base from J, the junction kept 0 bases outside the gene matches. Germline V gene data show CDR1 as MNHNY and CDR2 as SVGAGI (reference sequence).

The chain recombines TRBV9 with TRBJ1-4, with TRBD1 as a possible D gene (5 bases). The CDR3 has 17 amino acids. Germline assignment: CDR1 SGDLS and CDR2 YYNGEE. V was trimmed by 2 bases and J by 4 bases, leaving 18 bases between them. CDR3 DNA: TGTGCCAGCAGCGTTGACAGATTAAATCGCTTTAATGAAAAACTGTTTTTT. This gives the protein CASSVDRLNRFNEKLFF.